The 21 T cell receptor beta chains in this list originate from one sample, sequenced in a study of cytomegalovirus exposure and HLA in healthy donors. Assay used: immunoSEQ multiplex PCR; TCRdb lists only in-frame clones, some missing. The data hold some 130,000 clones, with approximately 90% observed a single time. Sequencing was done on a sample of PBMCs. The receptors were sampled from a woman aged 18-35 years in good health and CMV-seropositive.

CDR3 DNA: TGTGCCAGTAGCGCCAACAGGGGGTTCGGCTACACCTTC. As protein: CASSANRGFGYTF. The chain uses TRBV19 and TRBJ1-2; 8 bases align to TRBD1. The CDR3 spans 13 residues. V shed 6 bases and J 8 bases; nucleotides not matched to a gene: 8. CDR1 is LNHDA and CDR2 is SQIVND in the germline V gene (reference sequence).

V gene TRBV4-1 combines with J gene TRBJ1-1; D gene ambiguous. The CDR3 has 15 residues. Trimming removed 3 bases from V and 1 base from J, with 12 bases in between. CDR1 MGHRA and CDR2 YSYEKL come from the germline V gene. Here the CDR3 reads CASSHLVEANTEAFF. The CDR3 coding sequence is TGCGCCAGCAGCCATTTGGTCGAGGCGAACACTGAAGCTTTCTTT.

The chain recombines TRBV7-9 with TRBJ2-3; a weak D match, TRBD1 (5 bases). Germline V lookup: CDR1 SEHNR, CDR2 FQNEAQ (reference sequence). V gave up 2 bases and J gave up 5 bases, with 5 bases separating them. The CDR3 consists of 12 residues. The CDR3 spells CASSLQGDTQYF. Here the CDR3 DNA reads TGTGCCAGCAGCTTACAGGGAGATACGCAGTATTTT.

The V gene is TRBV4-1, the J gene TRBJ2-7; 13 bases fit TRBD2. After removal of 3 bases from V and 4 bases from J, the junction contained 3 bases not matched to a gene. The CDR3 spans 15 residues. From germline, CDR1 is MGHRA and CDR2 YSYEKL. The CDR3 nucleotides are TGCGCCAGCAGCCACCGACTAGCGGGAGGTTACGAGCAGTACTTC. Its protein product is CASSHRLAGGYEQYF.

A remark on this clone: The sample has other DNA sequences that encode this CDR3 too. The chain links TRBV5-1 to TRBJ2-7, with 9 bases lining up with TRBD1. This CDR3 contains 13 residues. Germline assignment: CDR1 SGHRS and CDR2 YFSETQ. V shed 4 bases, J shed 3 bases, and the junction held 2 bases outside the gene matches. CDR3 nucleotides: TGCGCCAGCAGCCTGACAGGGGGCTACGAGCAGTACTTC. Translated, it gives CASSLTGGYEQYF.

This chain connects TRBV7-8 to TRBJ1-1; D not resolved. The germline V and J ends were trimmed by 2 bases and 11 bases, with 9 bases remaining between them. CDR3 length equals 11 residues. The germline V gene has CDR1 SGHVS and CDR2 FQNEAQ. CDR3 loop: CASSLTGSAFF. In nucleotides, the CDR3 is TGTGCCAGCAGCTTAACCGGGTCGGCTTTCTTT.

This sequence joins TRBV7-3 and TRBJ2-7; D is ambiguous. The CDR3 runs 14 residues. V lost 0 bases and J lost 2, with 8 bases in between. Germline-derived CDR1 and CDR2 are SGHTA and FQGTGA. The CDR3 sequence is CASSLTFGTYEQYF. As DNA, the CDR3 is TGTGCCAGCAGCTTAACGTTCGGTACCTACGAGCAGTACTTC.

CDR3 DNA: TGTGCCTGGAGCGCCAAGGGGGTACAGCCCCAGCATTTT. Residues: CAWSAKGVQPQHF. This chain joins TRBV30 and TRBJ1-5; tentative D call: TRBD1 (6 bases). V was pared by 3 bases and J by 7 bases, with 13 bases between. The germline V gene has CDR1 GTSNPN and CDR2 SVGIG (reference sequence). The CDR3 sequence is 13 residues long. Supplemented by reference TRBV30 and TRBJ1-5, the full variable domain reads SQTIHQWPATLVQPVGSPLSLECTVEGTSNPNLYWYRQAAGRGLQLLFYSVGIGQISSEVPQNLSASRPQDRQFILSSKKLLLSDSGFYLCAWSAKGVQPQHFGDGTRLSIL.

J is TRBJ2-1 and V is TRBV7-9, with TRBD2 identical over 7 bases. Trimming took 1 base from V and 0 from J; bases not matched to a gene: 9. The CDR3 is made up of 18 amino acids. Looked up from germline, CDR1 is SEHNR and CDR2 is FQNEAQ (reference sequence). The CDR3: CASSLGEGLASSYNEQFF. The CDR3 DNA sequence: TGTGCCAGCAGCTTAGGGGAGGGACTTGCGAGCTCCTACAATGAGCAGTTCTTC.

J is TRBJ1-1 and V is TRBV7-3; D is possibly TRBD1 (5 bases). Trimming pared 0 bases from V and 4 bases from J, leaving 12 bases between. The CDR3 has 15 residues. Germline V CDR1 and CDR2: SGHTA, FQGTGA. As DNA, the CDR3 is TGTGCCAGCAGCTTAACATCGGGGGTTGGCACTGAAGCTTTCTTT. Amino acid sequence: CASSLTSGVGTEAFF.

The chain has TRBV7-9 and TRBJ2-7, with D possibly TRBD2 on 6 matching bases. The CDR3 extends over 15 amino acids. With 1 base removed from V and 2 bases from J, the gap between germline ends came to 12 bases. Per the germline V gene, CDR1 is SEHNR and CDR2 is FQNEAQ (reference sequence). Written as DNA, the CDR3 is TGTGCCAGCAGCTTAGAGCCGGGAGTGGCCTACGAGCAGTACTTC. Residues: CASSLEPGVAYEQYF. Supplemented by reference TRBV7-9 and TRBJ2-7, the full variable domain reads DTGVSQNPRHKITKRGQNVTFRCDPISEHNRLYWYRQTLGQGPEFLTYFQNEAQLEKSRLLSDRFSAERPKGSFSTLEIQRTEQGDSAMYLCASSLEPGVAYEQYFGPGTRLTVT.

This chain links TRBV5-1 with TRBJ1-4; D is possibly TRBD1 (6 bases). From germline, CDR1 is SGHRS and CDR2 YFSETQ. The V end lost 4 bases, the J end lost 8 bases, and 21 bases lay between the germline ends. The CDR3 has 16 residues. The CDR3 region is CASSRKTRTVEEKLFF. DNA for the CDR3: TGCGCCAGCAGCCGGAAAACCAGGACAGTGGAAGAAAAACTGTTTTTT.

V is TRBV5-1 and J is TRBJ2-5; TRBD1 matches 10 bases. Germline V lookup: CDR1 SGHRS, CDR2 YFSETQ. The V and J ends lost 0 bases and 5 bases, in that order; junction bases with no gene match: 4. The CDR3 spans 15 residues. The CDR3: CASSLGDRGLETQYF. CDR3 sequence (DNA): TGCGCCAGCAGCTTGGGAGACAGGGGGCTTGAGACCCAGTACTTC.

The chain's CDR3 is CASSIAPKGLGIGTQYF. CDR3 DNA sequence: TGTGCCAGTAGTATAGCCCCGAAGGGGCTTGGGATTGGGACCCAGTACTTC. V gene TRBV19 combines with J gene TRBJ2-5; D possibly corresponds to TRBD1 (5 bases). The CDR3 extends over 17 amino acids. CDR1 is LNHDA, CDR2 SQIVND, per germline (reference sequence). Trimming took off 1 base at V and 7 bases at J, with 22 bases between the two ends.

The chain has TRBV4-1 and TRBJ2-7, with D maybe TRBD1 (5 bases). V lost 0 bases and J lost 4, with 25 bases in between. Germline V gene lookup returns CDR1 MGHRA and CDR2 YSYEKL. The CDR3 sequence is 19 residues long. The CDR3 coding sequence is TGCGCCAGCAGCCAAGATTCTCCCCGTTCTCTTTGGACATCGTACGAGCAGTACTTC. Its protein is CASSQDSPRSLWTSYEQYF.

This chain connects TRBV5-1 to TRBJ2-7, with TRBD1 matching 7 bases. This CDR3 is 15 amino acids long. V lost 5 bases and J lost 6; bases outside the gene matches: 14. Germline V gene sequence: CDR1 SGHRS, CDR2 YFSETQ. This CDR3 is CASRGTSGGRSEQYF. The CDR3 nucleotides are TGCGCCAGCAGAGGGACCTCAGGGGGAAGAAGCGAGCAGTACTTC. The entire variable domain, with the rest obtained from reference TRBV5-1 and TRBJ2-7, is as follows: KAGVTQTPRYLIKTRGQQVTLSCSPISGHRSVSWYQQTPGQGLQFLFEYFSETQRNKGNFPGRFSGRQFSNSRSEMNVSTLELGDSALYLCASRGTSGGRSEQYFGPGTRLTVT.

This sequence joins TRBV5-6 and TRBJ1-2; no clear D. From germline, CDR1 is SGHDT and CDR2 YYEEEE. This CDR3 is built from 16 residues. Trimming pared 0 bases from V and 4 bases from J, leaving 16 bases between. In DNA form, the CDR3 reads TGTGCCAGCAGCTTGGCTAGGAGCGGAGGAGGCTATGGCTACACCTTC. It yields the protein CASSLARSGGGYGYTF.

This sequence joins TRBV9 and TRBJ1-2; D is ambiguous. Trimming took 0 bases from V and 4 from J, leaving 7 bases between them. The germline V gene has CDR1 SGDLS and CDR2 YYNGEE. This CDR3 is 13 amino acids long. In DNA, the CDR3 is TGTGCCAGCAGCGTAGACGGTAGCTATGGCTACACCTTC. The encoded protein is CASSVDGSYGYTF.

The chain employs TRBV27 and TRBJ2-6, with D tentatively TRBD1 (5 bases). CDR3 length equals 16 residues. Trimming pared 5 bases from V and 4 bases from J, leaving 15 bases between. The germline CDR1 and CDR2 sequences are MNHEY and SMNVEV (reference sequence). The DNA for the CDR3 is TGTGCCAGCAGTGATGTGGCAGGGTCCGGGGCCAACGTCCTGACTTTC. It codes for CASSDVAGSGANVLTF. The full variable domain, completed using reference TRBV27 and TRBJ2-6, is EAQVTQNPRYLITVTGKKLTVTCSQNMNHEYMSWYRQDPGLGLRQIYYSMNVEVTDKGDVPEGYKVSRKEKRNFPLILESPSPNQTSLYFCASSDVAGSGANVLTFGAGSRLTVL.

CDR3 sequence reads: CASSLGDFNNEQFF. CDR3 coding DNA: TGCGCCAGCAGCTTGGGTGACTTTAACAATGAGCAGTTCTTC. The chain carries TRBV5-1 and TRBJ2-1, with D uncertain. V lost 0 bases and J 5 bases, leaving 9 bases between the germline ends. The CDR3 sequence is 14 residues long. CDR1 is SGHRS and CDR2 is YFSETQ in the germline V gene.

The chain carries TRBV27 and TRBJ1-1; 8 bases map to TRBD1. Trimming cost V 3 bases and J 6 bases; bases outside gene matches: 6. The CDR3 covers 14 residues. Germline V gene sequence: CDR1 MNHEY, CDR2 SMNVEV (reference sequence). DNA of the CDR3: TGTGCCAGCAGTTTTGGGCTACAGGGGGCTGAAGCTTTCTTT. Translated, it gives CASSFGLQGAEAFF.